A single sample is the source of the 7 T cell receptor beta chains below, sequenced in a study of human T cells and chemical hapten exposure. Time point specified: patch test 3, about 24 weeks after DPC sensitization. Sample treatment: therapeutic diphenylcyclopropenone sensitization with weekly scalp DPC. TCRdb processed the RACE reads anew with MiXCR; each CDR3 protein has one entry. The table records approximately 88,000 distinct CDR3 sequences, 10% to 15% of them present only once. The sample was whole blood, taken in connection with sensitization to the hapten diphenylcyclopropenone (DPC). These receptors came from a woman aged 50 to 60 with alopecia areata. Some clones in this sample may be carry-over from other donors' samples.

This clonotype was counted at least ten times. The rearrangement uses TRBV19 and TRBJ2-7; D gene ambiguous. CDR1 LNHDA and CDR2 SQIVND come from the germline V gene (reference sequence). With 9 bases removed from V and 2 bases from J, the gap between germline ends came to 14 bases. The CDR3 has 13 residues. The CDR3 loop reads CASRQSGTYEQYF. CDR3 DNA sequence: TGTGCCAGCCGCCAATCGGGCACCTACGAGCAGTACTTC.

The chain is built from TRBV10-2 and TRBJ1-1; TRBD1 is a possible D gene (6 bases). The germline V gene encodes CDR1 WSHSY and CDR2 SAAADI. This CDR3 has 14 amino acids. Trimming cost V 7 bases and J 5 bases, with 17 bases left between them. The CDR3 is CASTWGGTGTEAFF. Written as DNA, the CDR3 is TGCGCCAGCACATGGGGGGGCACGGGGACTGAAGCTTTCTTT.

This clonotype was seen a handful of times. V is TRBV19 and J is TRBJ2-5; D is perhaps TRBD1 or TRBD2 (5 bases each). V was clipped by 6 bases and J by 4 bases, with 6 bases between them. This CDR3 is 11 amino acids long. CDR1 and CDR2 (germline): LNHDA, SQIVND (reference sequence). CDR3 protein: CASRRGETQYF. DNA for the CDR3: TGTGCCAGTAGGAGGGGAGAGACCCAGTACTTC.

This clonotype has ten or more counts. The CDR3 coding sequence is TGTGCTAGTGGTTCCGGCGGGAGGTTTGAGCAGTTCTTC. Its protein product is CASGSGGRFEQFF. V gene TRBV12-5 combines with J gene TRBJ2-1, with 8 bases lining up with TRBD2. From germline, CDR1 is LGHNT and CDR2 FRNRAP. V lost 4 bases to trimming and J lost 9 bases; unmatched junction nucleotides: 5. The CDR3 runs 13 residues.

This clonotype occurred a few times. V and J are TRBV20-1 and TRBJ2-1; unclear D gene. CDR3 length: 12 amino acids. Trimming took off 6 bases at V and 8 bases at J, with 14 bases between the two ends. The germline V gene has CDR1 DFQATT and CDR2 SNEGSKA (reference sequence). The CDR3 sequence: CSAWRLGDEQFF. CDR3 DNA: TGCAGTGCGTGGCGCCTTGGGGATGAGCAGTTCTTC.

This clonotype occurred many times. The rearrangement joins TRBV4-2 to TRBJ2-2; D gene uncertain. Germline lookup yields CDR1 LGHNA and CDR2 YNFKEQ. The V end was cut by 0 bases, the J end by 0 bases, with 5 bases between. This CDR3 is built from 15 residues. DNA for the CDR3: TGTGCCAGCAGCCAAGATCAGGCGAACACCGGGGAGCTGTTTTTT. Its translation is CASSQDQANTGELFF.

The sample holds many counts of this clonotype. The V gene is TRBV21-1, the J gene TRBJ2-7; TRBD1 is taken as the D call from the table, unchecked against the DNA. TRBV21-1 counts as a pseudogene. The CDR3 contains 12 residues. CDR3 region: CASSTRTYEQYF. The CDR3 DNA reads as TGTGCCAGCAGCACCCGGACCTACGAGCAGTACTTC.